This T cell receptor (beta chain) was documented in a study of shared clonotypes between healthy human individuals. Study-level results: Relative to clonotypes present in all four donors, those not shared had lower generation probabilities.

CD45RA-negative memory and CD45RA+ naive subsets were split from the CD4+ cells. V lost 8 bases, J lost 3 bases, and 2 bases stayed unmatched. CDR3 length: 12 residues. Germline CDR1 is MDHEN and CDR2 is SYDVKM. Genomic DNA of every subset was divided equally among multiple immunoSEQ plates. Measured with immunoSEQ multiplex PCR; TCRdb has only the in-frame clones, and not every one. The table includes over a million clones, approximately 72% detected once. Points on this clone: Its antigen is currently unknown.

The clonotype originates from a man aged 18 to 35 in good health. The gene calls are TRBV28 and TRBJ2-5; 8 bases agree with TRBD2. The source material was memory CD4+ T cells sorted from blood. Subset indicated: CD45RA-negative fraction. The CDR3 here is CASRRGEETQYF. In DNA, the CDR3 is TGTGCCAGCCGGCGGGGGGAAGAGACCCAGTACTTC.